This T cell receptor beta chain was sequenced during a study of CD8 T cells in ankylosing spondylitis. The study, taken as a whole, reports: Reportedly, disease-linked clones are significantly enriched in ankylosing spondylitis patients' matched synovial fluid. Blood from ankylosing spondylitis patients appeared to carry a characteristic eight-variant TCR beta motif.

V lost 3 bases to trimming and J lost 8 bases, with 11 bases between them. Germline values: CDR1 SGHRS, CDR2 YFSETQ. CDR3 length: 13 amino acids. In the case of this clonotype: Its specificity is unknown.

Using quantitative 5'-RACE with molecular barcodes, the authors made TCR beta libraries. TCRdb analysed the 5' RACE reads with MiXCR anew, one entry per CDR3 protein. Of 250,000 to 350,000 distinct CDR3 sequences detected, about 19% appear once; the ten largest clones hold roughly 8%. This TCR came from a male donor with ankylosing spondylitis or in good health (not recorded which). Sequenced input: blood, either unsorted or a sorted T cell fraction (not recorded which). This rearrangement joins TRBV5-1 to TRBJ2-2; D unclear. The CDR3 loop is CASSSGLAGELFF. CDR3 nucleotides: TGCGCCAGCAGCTCGGGCCTTGCGGGGGAGCTGTTTTTT.